This T cell receptor (beta chain) comes out of a study of cytomegalovirus exposure and HLA in healthy donors. For the study at large: The study's early data release held roughly 90 million unique TCRs from HLA-typed donors. Study conclusions and caveats: According to a later analysis, donors in an Asian-associated ancestry cluster reportedly had fewer N-insertions than the roughly 720-donor mean. Indistinguishability led to the exclusion of some V segments, TRBV6-2 and TRBV6-3 included. TCR beta V segments were, for the most part, productive about 87% or about 30% of the time in an earlier analysis.

This CDR3 contains 15 residues. Germline V gives CDR1 SGHNT, CDR2 YYREEE (reference sequence). The ends were cut back, 2 bases at V and 2 bases at J, with 10 bases in the middle. Primers: 60 Vbeta forward and 13 Jbeta reverse. Produced via immunoSEQ multiplex PCR; TCRdb's table is partial and in-frame only. This sample has approximately 220,000 clones; about 82% occur once, and the top ten carry 2.9%. About this clone itself: Its antigen remains unidentified. This sample also contains other DNA sequences that code for the same CDR3.

The TCR was taken from a man aged 30 to 45 in good health and CMV-seronegative. The chain joins TRBV5-4 to TRBJ2-2; a weak D match, TRBD1 (6 bases). Sequenced material: PBMCs. The DNA of the CDR3 is TGTGCCAGCAGCTTCGGGACACCCAACACCGGGGAGCTGTTTTTT. Amino acids: CASSFGTPNTGELFF. Combining the CDR3 with reference TRBV5-4 and TRBJ2-2 gives the whole variable domain ETGVTQSPTHLIKTRGQQVTLRCSSQSGHNTVSWYQQALGQGPQFIFQYYREEENGRGNFPPRFSGLQFPNYSSELNVNALELDDSALYLCASSFGTPNTGELFFGEGSRLTVL.